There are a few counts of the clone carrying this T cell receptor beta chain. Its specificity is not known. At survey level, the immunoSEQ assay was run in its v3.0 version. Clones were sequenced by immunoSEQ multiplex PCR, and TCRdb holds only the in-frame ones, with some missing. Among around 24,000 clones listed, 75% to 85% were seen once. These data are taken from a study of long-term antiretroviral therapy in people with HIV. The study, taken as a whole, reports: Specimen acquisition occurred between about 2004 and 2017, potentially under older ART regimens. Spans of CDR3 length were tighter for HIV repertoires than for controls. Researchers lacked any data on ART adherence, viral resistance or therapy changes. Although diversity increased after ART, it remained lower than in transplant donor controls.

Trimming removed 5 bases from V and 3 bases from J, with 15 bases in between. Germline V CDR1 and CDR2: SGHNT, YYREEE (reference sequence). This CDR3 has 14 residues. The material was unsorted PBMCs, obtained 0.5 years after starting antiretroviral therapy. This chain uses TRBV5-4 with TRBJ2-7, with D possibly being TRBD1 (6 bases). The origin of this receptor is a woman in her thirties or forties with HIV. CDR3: CASRESGQDYEQYF. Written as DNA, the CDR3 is TGTGCCAGCAGAGAGTCGGGACAAGACTACGAGCAGTACTTC.